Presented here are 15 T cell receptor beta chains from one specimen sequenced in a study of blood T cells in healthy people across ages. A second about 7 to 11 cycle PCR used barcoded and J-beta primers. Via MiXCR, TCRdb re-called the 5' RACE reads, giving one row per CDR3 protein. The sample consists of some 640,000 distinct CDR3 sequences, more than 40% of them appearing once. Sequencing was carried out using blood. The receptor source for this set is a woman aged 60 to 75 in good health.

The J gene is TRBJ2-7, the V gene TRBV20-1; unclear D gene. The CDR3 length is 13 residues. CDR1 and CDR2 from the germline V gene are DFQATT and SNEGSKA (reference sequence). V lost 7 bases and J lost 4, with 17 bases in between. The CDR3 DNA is TGCAGTGGTCATCAAGGGCAGGTATACGAGCAGTACTTC. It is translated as CSGHQGQVYEQYF.

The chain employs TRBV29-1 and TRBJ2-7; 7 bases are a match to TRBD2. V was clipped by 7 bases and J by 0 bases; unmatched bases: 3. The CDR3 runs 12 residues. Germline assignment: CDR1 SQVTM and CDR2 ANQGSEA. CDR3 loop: CSGGGDSYEQYF. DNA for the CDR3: TGCAGCGGTGGGGGGGACTCCTACGAGCAGTACTTC.

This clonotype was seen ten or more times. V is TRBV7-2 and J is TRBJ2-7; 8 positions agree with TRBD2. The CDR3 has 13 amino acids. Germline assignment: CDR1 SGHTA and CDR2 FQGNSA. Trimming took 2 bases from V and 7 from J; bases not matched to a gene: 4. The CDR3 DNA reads TGTGCCAGCAGCTTACTAGCGGGCCAGGAGCAGTACTTC. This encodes CASSLLAGQEQYF.

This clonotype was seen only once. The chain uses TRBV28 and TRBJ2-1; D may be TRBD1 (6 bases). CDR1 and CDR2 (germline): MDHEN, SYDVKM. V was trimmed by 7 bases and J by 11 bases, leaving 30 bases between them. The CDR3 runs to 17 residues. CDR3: CASIPLGQGYPLIKQFF. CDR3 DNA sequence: TGTGCCAGCATTCCTTTGGGGCAGGGGTACCCGTTGATAAAGCAGTTCTTC.

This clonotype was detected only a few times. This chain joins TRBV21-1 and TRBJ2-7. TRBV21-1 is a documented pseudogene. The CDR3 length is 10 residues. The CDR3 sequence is CASAYYEQYF. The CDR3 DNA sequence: TGTGCCAGCGCTTATTACGAGCAGTACTTC.

The CDR3 nucleotides read TGTGCCAGCAGTTACTCGGCCGCGGGGACAGGGTCCTACGAGCAGTACTTC. The encoded protein is CASSYSAAGTGSYEQYF. The genes are TRBV6-6 and TRBJ2-7, with 9 positions matching TRBD1. With V trimmed by 0 bases and J by 1 base, 7 bases remained unmatched. The CDR3 covers 17 residues. The germline gives CDR1 MNHNY, CDR2 SVGAGI (reference sequence).

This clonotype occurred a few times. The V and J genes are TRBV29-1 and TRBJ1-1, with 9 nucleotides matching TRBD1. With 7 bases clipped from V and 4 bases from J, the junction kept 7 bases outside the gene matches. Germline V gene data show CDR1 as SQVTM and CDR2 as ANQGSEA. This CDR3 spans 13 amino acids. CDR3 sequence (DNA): TGCAGCGCCCGGGACAGGGTAGGCACTGAAGCTTTCTTT. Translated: CSARDRVGTEAFF.

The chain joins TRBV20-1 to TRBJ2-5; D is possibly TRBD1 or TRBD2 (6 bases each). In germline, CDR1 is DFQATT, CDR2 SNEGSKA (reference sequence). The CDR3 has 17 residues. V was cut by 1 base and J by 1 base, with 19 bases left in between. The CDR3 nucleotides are TGCAGTGCTAGAGGAGGCGTACAGGGAGGAAGCCAAGAGACCCAGTACTTC. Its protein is CSARGGVQGGSQETQYF.

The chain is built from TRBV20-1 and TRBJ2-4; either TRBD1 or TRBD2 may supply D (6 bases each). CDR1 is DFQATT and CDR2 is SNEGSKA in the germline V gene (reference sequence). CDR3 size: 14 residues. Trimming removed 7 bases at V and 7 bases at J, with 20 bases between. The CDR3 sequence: CSVAYPRGPNIQYF. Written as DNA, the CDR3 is TGCAGTGTTGCCTACCCTCGGGGGCCCAACATTCAGTACTTC.

The DNA for the CDR3 is TGTGCCAGCAGCGTAGAAGGACGAGACACCGGGGAGCTGTTTTTT. Translating gives CASSVEGRDTGELFF. The chain combines TRBV9 with TRBJ2-2, with D uncertain. Trimming pared 0 bases from V and 3 bases from J, leaving 9 bases between. The CDR3 is made up of 15 amino acids. Per the germline V gene, CDR1 is SGDLS and CDR2 is YYNGEE.

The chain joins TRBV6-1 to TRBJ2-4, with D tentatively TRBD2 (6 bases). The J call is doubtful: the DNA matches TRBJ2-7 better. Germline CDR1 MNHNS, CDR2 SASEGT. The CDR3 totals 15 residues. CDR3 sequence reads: CASSEASSGLYEQYF. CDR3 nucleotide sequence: TGTGCCAGCAGTGAAGCTTCCAGCGGGCTCTACGAGCAGTACTTC.

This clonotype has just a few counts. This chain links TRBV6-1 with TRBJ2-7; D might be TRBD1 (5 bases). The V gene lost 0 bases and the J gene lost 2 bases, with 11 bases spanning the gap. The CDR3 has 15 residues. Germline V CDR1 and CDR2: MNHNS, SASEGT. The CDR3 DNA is TGTGCCAGCAGTGAAGCTTTCCAGGGCCCCTACGAGCAGTACTTC. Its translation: CASSEAFQGPYEQYF.

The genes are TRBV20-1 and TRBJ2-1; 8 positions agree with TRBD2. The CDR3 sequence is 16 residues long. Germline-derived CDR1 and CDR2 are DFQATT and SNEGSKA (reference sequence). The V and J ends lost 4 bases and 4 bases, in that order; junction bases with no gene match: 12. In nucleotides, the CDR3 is TGCAGTGCTATCCGCGGGGTAGCGGGACCATACAATGAGCAGTTCTTC. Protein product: CSAIRGVAGPYNEQFF.

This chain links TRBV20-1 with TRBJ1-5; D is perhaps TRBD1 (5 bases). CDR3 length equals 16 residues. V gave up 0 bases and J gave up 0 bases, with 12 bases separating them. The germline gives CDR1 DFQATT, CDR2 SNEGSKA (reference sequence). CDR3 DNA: TGCAGTGCTAGAGATAAGGGACTCTATAGCAATCAGCCCCAGCATTTT. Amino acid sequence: CSARDKGLYSNQPQHF.

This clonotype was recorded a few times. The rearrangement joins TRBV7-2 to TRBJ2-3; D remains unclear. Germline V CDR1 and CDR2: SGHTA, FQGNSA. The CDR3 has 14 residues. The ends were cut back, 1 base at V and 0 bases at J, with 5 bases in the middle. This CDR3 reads CASSLDPSTDTQYF. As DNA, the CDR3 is TGTGCCAGCAGCTTAGATCCTAGCACAGATACGCAGTATTTT.